This TCR beta chain was obtained from a study of CD8 T cells in ankylosing spondylitis. This clonotype was detected a few times. CDR3 size: 14 residues. V dropped 7 bases and J dropped 3 bases, with 15 bases sitting between them. TCRdb processed the 5' RACE reads anew with MiXCR; each CDR3 protein has one entry. The repertoire holds 350,000 or so distinct CDR3 sequences, with roughly 14% as singletons. The material sequenced was blood, either unsorted or a sorted T cell fraction (not recorded which). This chain joins TRBV12-3 or TRBV12-4 and TRBJ1-1, with D unclear. The sequence was collected from a male donor with ankylosing spondylitis or in good health (not recorded which). The CDR3 loop reads CASKFGSAHTEAFF. CDR3 nucleotide sequence: TGTGCCAGCAAGTTTGGTTCGGCGCACACTGAAGCTTTCTTT.